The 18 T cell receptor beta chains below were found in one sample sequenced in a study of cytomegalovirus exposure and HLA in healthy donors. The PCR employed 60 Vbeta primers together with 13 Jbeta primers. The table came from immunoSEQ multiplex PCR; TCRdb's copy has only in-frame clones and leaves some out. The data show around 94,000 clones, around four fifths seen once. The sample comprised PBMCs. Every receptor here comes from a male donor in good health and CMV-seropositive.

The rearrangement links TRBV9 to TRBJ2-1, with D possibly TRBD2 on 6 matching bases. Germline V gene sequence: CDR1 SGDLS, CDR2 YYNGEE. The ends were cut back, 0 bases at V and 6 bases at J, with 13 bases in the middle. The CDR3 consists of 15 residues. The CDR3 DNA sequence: TGTGCCAGCAGCGTAGCACTAGCTCCTTCCAATGAGCAGTTCTTC. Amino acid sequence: CASSVALAPSNEQFF.

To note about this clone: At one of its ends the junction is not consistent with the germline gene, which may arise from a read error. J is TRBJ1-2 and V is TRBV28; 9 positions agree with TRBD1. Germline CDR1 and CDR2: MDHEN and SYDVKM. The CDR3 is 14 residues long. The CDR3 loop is CAGSIGQGIHSYTF. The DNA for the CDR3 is TGTGCCGGCAGTATCGGACAGGGGATTCATAGCTACACCTTC.

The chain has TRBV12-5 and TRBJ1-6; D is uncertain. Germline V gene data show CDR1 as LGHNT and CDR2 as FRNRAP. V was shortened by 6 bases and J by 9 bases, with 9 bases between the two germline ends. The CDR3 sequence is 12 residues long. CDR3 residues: CASGPLASPLHF. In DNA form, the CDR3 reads TGTGCTAGTGGCCCCCTAGCTTCACCCCTCCACTTT.

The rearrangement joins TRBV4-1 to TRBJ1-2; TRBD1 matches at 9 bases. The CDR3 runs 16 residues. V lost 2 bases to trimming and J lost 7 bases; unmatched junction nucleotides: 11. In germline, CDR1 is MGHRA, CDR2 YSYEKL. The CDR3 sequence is CASSQPRTGVGAGYTF. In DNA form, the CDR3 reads TGCGCCAGCAGCCAACCTCGGACAGGGGTGGGGGCTGGCTACACCTTC.

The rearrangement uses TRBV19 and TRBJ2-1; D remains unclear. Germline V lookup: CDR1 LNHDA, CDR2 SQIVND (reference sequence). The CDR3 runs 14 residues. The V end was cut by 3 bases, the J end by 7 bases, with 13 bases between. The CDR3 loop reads CASSMAYVSNEQFF. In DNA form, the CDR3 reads TGTGCCAGTAGTATGGCTTATGTCTCGAATGAGCAGTTCTTC.

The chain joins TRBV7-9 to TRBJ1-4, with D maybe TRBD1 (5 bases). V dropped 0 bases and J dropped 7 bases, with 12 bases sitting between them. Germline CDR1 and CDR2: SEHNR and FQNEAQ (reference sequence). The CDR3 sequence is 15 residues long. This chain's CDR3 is CASSLAGDRREKLFF. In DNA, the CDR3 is TGTGCCAGCAGCTTAGCAGGGGATCGGCGTGAAAAACTGTTTTTT.

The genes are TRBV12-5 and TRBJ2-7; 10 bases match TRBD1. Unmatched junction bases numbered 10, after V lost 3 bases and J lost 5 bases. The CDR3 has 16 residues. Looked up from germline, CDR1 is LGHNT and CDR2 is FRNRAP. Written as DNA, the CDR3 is TGTGCTAGTGGTTTCCGGACCGGGACAGGGGAGCACGAGCAGTACTTC. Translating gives CASGFRTGTGEHEQYF.

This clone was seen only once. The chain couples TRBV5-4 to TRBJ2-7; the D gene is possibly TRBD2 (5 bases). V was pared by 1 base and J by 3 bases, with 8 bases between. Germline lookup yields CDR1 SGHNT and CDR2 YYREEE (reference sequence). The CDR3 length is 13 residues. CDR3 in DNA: TGTGCCAGCAGCTTGCCCGGGGTCTACGAGCAGTACTTC. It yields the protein CASSLPGVYEQYF.

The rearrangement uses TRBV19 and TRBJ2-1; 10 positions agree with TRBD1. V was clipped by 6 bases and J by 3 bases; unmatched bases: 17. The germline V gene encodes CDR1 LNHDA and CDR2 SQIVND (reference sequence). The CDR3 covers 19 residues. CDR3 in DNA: TGTGCCAGTAGGAATACGAACCGCGCGGGACAGGGGAACTACAATGAGCAGTTCTTC. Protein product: CASRNTNRAGQGNYNEQFF.

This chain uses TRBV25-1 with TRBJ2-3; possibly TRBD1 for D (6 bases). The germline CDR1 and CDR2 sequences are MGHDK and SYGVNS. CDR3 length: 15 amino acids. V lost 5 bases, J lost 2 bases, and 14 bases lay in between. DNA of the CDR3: TGTGCCAGCAGTTACAGGGCGAGGGCCACAGATACGCAGTATTTT. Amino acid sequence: CASSYRARATDTQYF. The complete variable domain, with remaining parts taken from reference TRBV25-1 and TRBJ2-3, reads EADIYQTPRYLVIGTGKKITLECSQTMGHDKMYWYQQDPGMELHLIHYSYGVNSTEKGDLSSESTVSRIRTEHFPLTLESARPSHTSQYLCASSYRARATDTQYFGPGTRLTVL.

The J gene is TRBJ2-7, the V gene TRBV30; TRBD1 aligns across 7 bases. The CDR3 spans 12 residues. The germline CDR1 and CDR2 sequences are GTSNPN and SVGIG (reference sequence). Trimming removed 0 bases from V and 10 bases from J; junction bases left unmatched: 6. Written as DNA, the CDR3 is TGTGCCTGGAGTGTCAGCCGACAGGGTCAGTACTTC. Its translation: CAWSVSRQGQYF.

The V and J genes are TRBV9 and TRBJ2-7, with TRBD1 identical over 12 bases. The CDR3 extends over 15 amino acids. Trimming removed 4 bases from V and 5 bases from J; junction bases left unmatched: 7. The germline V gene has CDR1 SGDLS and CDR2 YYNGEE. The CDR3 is CASSLGQGAFDEQYF. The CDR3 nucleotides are TGTGCCAGCAGCTTGGGACAGGGGGCTTTCGACGAGCAGTACTTC.

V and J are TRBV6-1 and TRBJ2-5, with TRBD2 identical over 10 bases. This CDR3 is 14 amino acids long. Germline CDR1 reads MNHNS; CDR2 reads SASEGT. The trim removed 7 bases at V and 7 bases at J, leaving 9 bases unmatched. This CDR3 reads CASTDLAGVGTQYF. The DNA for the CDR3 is TGTGCCAGCACTGATCTAGCGGGAGTAGGGACCCAGTACTTC.

For the CDR3, the DNA is TGTGCCAGCAGTCAGAGTGACAGGGTCCCCTCCTACGAGCAGTACTTC. Translation gives CASSQSDRVPSYEQYF. This chain joins TRBV28 and TRBJ2-7; 7 positions match TRBD1. V shed 5 bases, J shed 0 bases, and the junction held 10 bases outside the gene matches. Germline CDR1 reads MDHEN; CDR2 reads SYDVKM. The CDR3 covers 16 residues.

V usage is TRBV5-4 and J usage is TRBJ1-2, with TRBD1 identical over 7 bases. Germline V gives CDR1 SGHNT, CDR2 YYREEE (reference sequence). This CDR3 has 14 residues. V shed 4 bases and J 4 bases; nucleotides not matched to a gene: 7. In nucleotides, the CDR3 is TGTGCCAGCAGCCCCCCGGGACAGATCTATGGCTACACCTTC. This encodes CASSPPGQIYGYTF.

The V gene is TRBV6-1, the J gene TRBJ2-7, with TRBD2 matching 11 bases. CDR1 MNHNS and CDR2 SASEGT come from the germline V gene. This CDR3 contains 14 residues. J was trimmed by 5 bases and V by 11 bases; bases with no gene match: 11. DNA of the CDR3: TGTGCCTCCCACGTCATAGCGGGAGGGGACGAGCAGTACTTC. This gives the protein CASHVIAGGDEQYF.

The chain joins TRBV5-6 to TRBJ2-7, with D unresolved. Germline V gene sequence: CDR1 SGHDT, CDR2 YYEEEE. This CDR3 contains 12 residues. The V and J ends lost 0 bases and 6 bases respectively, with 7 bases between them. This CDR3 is CASSLGSREQYF. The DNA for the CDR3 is TGTGCCAGCAGCTTGGGGTCGCGCGAGCAGTACTTC.

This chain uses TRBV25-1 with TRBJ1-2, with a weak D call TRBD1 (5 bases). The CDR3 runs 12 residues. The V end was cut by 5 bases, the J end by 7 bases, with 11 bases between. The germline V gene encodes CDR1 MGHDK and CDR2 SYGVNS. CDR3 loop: CASSRGISGYTF. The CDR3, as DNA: TGTGCCAGCAGTCGGGGGATTAGTGGCTACACCTTC.